This T cell receptor beta chain derives from a study of vaccination effects on CD4 cells after COVID-19. Study overall: The study sampled a few convalescent patients both early and late after vaccination. Samples collected post-vaccine were obtained a median of 72 days after the second dose. Study-wide points: Whether induced by infection or by vaccine, clones showed marked clonal contraction late after vaccination.

Germline V gene sequence: CDR1 MNHEY, CDR2 SVGAGI. Trimming removed 6 bases from V and 3 bases from J, with 12 bases in between. The CDR3 is 14 amino acids. Concerning this clone: Its matching antigen is unknown.

TCRdb keeps only in-frame clones here, not all; method: immunoSEQ multiplex PCR. Of 40,000 to 55,000 clones detected, approximately 82% appear once; the ten largest clones hold 3% to 4.5%. CD4+ T cells were isolated after around 10 days of culture. PCR confirmed that the person was infected with SARS-CoV-2 between March and December 2020. All study participants received two doses of BNT162b2 or mRNA-1273 vaccine. Half-medium changes using IL-2 medium occurred on days 3 and 7. This sequence originates from a human donor who had a prior SARS-CoV-2 infection. This material consisted of CD4+ T cells from PBMCs cultured without peptide, taken after COVID-19 vaccination. The chain joins TRBV6-5 to TRBJ1-5; D not resolved. The CDR3 sequence is CASRDRGLNQPQHF. The CDR3 region has the DNA TGTGCCAGCAGAGACCGGGGTCTCAATCAGCCCCAGCATTTT.